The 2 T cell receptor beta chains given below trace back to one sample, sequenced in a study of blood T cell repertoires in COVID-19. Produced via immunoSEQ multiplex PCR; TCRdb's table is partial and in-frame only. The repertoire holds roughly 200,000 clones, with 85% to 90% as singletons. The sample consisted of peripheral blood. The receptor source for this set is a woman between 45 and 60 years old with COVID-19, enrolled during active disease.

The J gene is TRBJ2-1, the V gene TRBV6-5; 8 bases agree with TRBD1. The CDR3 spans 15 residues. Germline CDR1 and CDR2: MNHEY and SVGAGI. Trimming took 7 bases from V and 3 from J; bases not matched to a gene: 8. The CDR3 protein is CASILDRGGYNEQFF. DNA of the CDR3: TGTGCCAGCATCCTCGACAGGGGAGGCTACAATGAGCAGTTCTTC.

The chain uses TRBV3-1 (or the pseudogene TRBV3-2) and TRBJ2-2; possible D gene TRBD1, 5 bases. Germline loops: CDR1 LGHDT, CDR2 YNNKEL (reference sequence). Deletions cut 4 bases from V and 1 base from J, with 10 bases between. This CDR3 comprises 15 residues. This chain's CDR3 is CASSRFGQNTGELFF. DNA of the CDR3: TGTGCCAGCAGCCGCTTCGGACAGAACACCGGGGAGCTGTTTTTT.